One sample yielded the 32 T cell receptor beta chains listed below, sequenced in a study of OX40 agonist ivuxolimab in advanced cancers. The method was immunoSEQ multiplex PCR; TCRdb's version includes in-frame clones alone and lacks a portion of them. In the table there are roughly 50,000 clones, roughly 88% of which are singletons. Material: CD4+ or CD8+ T cells sorted from blood, obtained in a trial of the OX40 agonist ivuxolimab. The receptors shown here come from an adult with an advanced solid tumor such as melanoma, head and neck, liver or kidney cancer.

This rearrangement joins TRBV6-5 to TRBJ2-7; 8 bases match TRBD2. V dropped 0 bases and J dropped 3; count of bases not matched to a gene: 4. This CDR3 comprises 15 residues. Germline-derived CDR1 and CDR2 are MNHEY and SVGAGI. CDR3: CASSYSRREGYEQYF. Here the CDR3 DNA reads TGTGCCAGCAGTTACTCGAGACGGGAGGGCTACGAGCAGTACTTC.

V gene TRBV10-2 combines with J gene TRBJ1-1; 10 bases match TRBD1. This CDR3 is built from 16 residues. The J segment lost 0 bases and the V segment lost 3 bases, leaving 4 bases of the junction unmatched. Germline CDR1 is WSHSY and CDR2 is SAAADI. Here the CDR3 reads CASSDPGQGMNTEAFF. The DNA for the CDR3 is TGCGCCAGCAGTGATCCGGGACAGGGGATGAACACTGAAGCTTTCTTT.

This clone occurred once. V is TRBV18 and J is TRBJ2-5; D is unresolved. CDR3 length: 13 residues. Germline V gives CDR1 KGHSH, CDR2 LQKENI. Between the trimmed V and J ends, which lost 4 bases and 3 bases, there was a span of 9 bases. CDR3 nucleotide sequence: TGTGCCAGCTCACTCCTGACGAAAGAGACCCAGTACTTC. It yields the protein CASSLLTKETQYF.

The chain uses TRBV10-3 and TRBJ2-3, with 9 nucleotides matching TRBD2. Germline CDR1 ENHRY, CDR2 SYGVKD. V was pared by 6 bases and J by 6 bases, with 10 bases of the junction left unmatched. This CDR3 comprises 15 residues. CDR3: CAISFSGGDGDTQYF. The CDR3 bases are TGTGCCATCAGCTTTAGCGGGGGAGATGGTGATACGCAGTATTTT.

The rearrangement links TRBV4-1 to TRBJ2-3, with unresolved D. The germline V and J ends were trimmed by 0 bases and 6 bases, with 13 bases remaining between them. Germline CDR1 reads MGHRA; CDR2 reads YSYEKL. This CDR3 spans 15 amino acids. CDR3 residues: CASSQDWQAADTQYF. As DNA, the CDR3 is TGCGCCAGCAGCCAAGATTGGCAGGCAGCTGATACGCAGTATTTT.

This clone was detected only once. The chain links TRBV18 to TRBJ2-5; tentative D call: TRBD2 (6 bases). The germline V gene encodes CDR1 KGHSH and CDR2 LQKENI. The V gene lost 6 bases and the J gene lost 5 bases, with 16 bases spanning the gap. This CDR3 is built from 14 residues. CDR3 coding DNA: TGTGCCAGCTCGGCCGGGACTCTATCGGAGACCCAGTACTTC. It translates to CASSAGTLSETQYF.

The J gene is TRBJ2-3, the V gene TRBV7-3, with a weak D call TRBD1 (5 bases). Looked up from germline, CDR1 is SGHTA and CDR2 is FQGTGA. V was shortened by 1 base and J by 4 bases, with 9 bases between the two germline ends. This CDR3 has 14 amino acids. CDR3 sequence (DNA): TGTGCCAGCAGCTTAAACAGGATGGCAGATACGCAGTATTTT. It specifies CASSLNRMADTQYF.

V and J are TRBV7-2 and TRBJ2-7; either TRBD1 or TRBD2 may fit D (6 bases each). Germline values: CDR1 SGHTA, CDR2 FQGNSA. Deletions cut 3 bases from V and 0 bases from J, with 9 bases between. The CDR3 is made up of 14 amino acids. CDR3 sequence (DNA): TGTGCCAGCAGCTTGACGGGGGCCTCCTACGAGCAGTACTTC. Its protein product is CASSLTGASYEQYF. Based on the CDR3 plus reference TRBV7-2 and TRBJ2-7, the full variable domain is GAGVSQSPSNKVTEKGKDVELRCDPISGHTALYWYRQSLGQGLEFLIYFQGNSAPDKSGLPSDRFSAERTGGSVSTLTIQRTQQEDSAVYLCASSLTGASYEQYFGPGTRLTVT.

This clone was seen only once. V and J are TRBV6-4 and TRBJ2-1, with 15 bases that match TRBD2. This CDR3 spans 16 amino acids. The V and J ends lost 5 bases and 11 bases, in that order; junction bases with no gene match: 10. CDR1 is MRHNA, CDR2 SNTAGT, per germline. CDR3 DNA: TGTGCCAGCAGTAATCTTCCGGGACTAGCGGGGGGTAAGCAGTTCTTC. Translating gives CASSNLPGLAGGKQFF.

In this sample, this clone turned up once. The CDR3 DNA sequence: TGTGCCAGCAGCTTCACAGCGGGGAGCACAGATACGCAGTATTTT. It is translated as CASSFTAGSTDTQYF. The chain recombines TRBV7-3 with TRBJ2-3; the match to TRBD2 covers 7 bases. The CDR3 is 15 amino acids. Trimming took 3 bases from V and 0 from J; bases not matched to a gene: 3. Germline V CDR1 and CDR2: SGHTA, FQGTGA. The complete variable domain, with remaining parts taken from reference TRBV7-3 and TRBJ2-3, reads GAGVSQTPSNKVTEKGKYVELRCDPISGHTALYWYRQSLGQGPEFLIYFQGTGAADDSGLPNDRFFAVRPEGSVSTLKIQRTERGDSAVYLCASSFTAGSTDTQYFGPGTRLTVL.

V is TRBV19 and J is TRBJ1-1; D unresolved. Germline V lookup: CDR1 LNHDA, CDR2 SQIVND (reference sequence). Between the trimmed V and J ends, which lost 3 bases and 3 bases, there was a span of 2 bases. The CDR3 consists of 11 residues. The CDR3 region has the DNA TGTGCCAGTAGTATTTACACTGAAGCTTTCTTT. Its protein is CASSIYTEAFF.

The gene calls are TRBV7-8 and TRBJ1-4, with unresolved D. This CDR3 has 14 residues. Between the trimmed V and J ends, which lost 5 bases and 7 bases, there was a span of 14 bases. Germline V gives CDR1 SGHVS, CDR2 FQNEAQ. The CDR3 nucleotides are TGTGCCAGCAGCCGTTTAATAATGTCTGAAAAACTGTTTTTT. This encodes CASSRLIMSEKLFF.

The chain recombines TRBV5-1 with TRBJ2-3; 7 nucleotides line up with TRBD2. V shed 0 bases, J shed 1 base, and the junction held 8 bases outside the gene matches. Germline V gene data show CDR1 as SGHRS and CDR2 as YFSETQ. The CDR3 sequence is 17 residues long. CDR3 residues: CASSLARGVEGTDTQYF. The CDR3 bases are TGCGCCAGCAGCTTGGCCCGGGGGGTCGAGGGCACAGATACGCAGTATTTT.

This chain uses TRBV7-2 with TRBJ2-5, with a possible D match to TRBD1 (6 bases). The CDR3 has 16 amino acids. Per germline, CDR1 SGHTA and CDR2 FQGNSA. Deletions cut 2 bases from V and 4 bases from J, with 17 bases between. Written as DNA, the CDR3 is TGTGCCAGCAGCTTAAAGGCTTCACAGGGTGTAGAGACCCAGTACTTC. This sequence encodes CASSLKASQGVETQYF.

The sample holds one count of this clone. V is TRBV6-6 and J is TRBJ2-3, with 7 bases lining up with TRBD2. Germline CDR1 reads MNHNY; CDR2 reads SVGAGI (reference sequence). V was pared by 1 base and J by 6 bases, with 4 bases of the junction left unmatched. The CDR3 is 14 residues long. The CDR3 spells CASSYLHSGDTQYF. The CDR3 DNA reads TGTGCCAGCAGTTACTTACATAGCGGGGATACGCAGTATTTT.

This chain connects TRBV7-6 to TRBJ1-5, with TRBD1 as a possible D gene (5 bases). CDR3 length equals 13 residues. V lost 4 bases and J lost 7, with 11 bases in between. Germline-derived CDR1 and CDR2 are SGHVS and FNYEAQ. The DNA for the CDR3 is TGTGCCAGCAGCTACTCCCGGGACCAGCCCCAGCATTTT. Protein: CASSYSRDQPQHF.

The V gene is TRBV6-6, the J gene TRBJ2-5, with D possibly being TRBD2 (5 bases). Trimming removed 0 bases at V and 2 bases at J, with 7 bases between. The CDR3 covers 14 residues. The germline CDR1 and CDR2 sequences are MNHNY and SVGAGI (reference sequence). CDR3 DNA sequence: TGTGCCAGCAGTTACTCCGGGGTTCAAGAGACCCAGTACTTC. This sequence encodes CASSYSGVQETQYF.

The CDR3 reads CASSLDPGQVKQPQHF. The DNA for the CDR3 is TGCGCCAGCAGCTTGGATCCGGGACAAGTTAAACAGCCCCAGCATTTT. The rearrangement links TRBV5-1 to TRBJ1-5, with D tentatively TRBD1 (6 bases). Germline V CDR1 and CDR2: SGHRS, YFSETQ. The germline V and J ends were trimmed by 0 bases and 7 bases, with 17 bases remaining between them. The CDR3 spans 16 residues.

This chain uses TRBV5-4 with TRBJ2-5; D may correspond to TRBD1 or TRBD2 (6 bases each). Germline CDR1 is SGHNT and CDR2 is YYREEE (reference sequence). This CDR3 has 15 amino acids. V lost 4 bases to trimming and J lost 4 bases, with 17 bases between them. In DNA, the CDR3 is TGTGCCAGCAGCCCGGTGGGGGGCGCCCCAGAGACCCAGTACTTC. This translates into CASSPVGGAPETQYF.

The rearrangement uses TRBV10-3 and TRBJ1-5; TRBD1 agrees at 10 bases. This CDR3 has 17 amino acids. V shed 0 bases and J 6 bases; nucleotides not matched to a gene: 8. Per germline, CDR1 ENHRY and CDR2 SYGVKD. CDR3 amino acids: CAISESGGGTGVQPQHF. The CDR3 DNA reads TGTGCCATCAGTGAGTCGGGTGGTGGGACAGGGGTTCAGCCCCAGCATTTT.

The rearrangement joins TRBV5-1 to TRBJ1-4; D is perhaps TRBD1 (5 bases). The CDR3 runs to 15 residues. From germline, CDR1 is SGHRS and CDR2 YFSETQ. V dropped 0 bases and J dropped 5 bases, with 11 bases sitting between them. The CDR3 DNA follows: TGCGCCAGCAGCTTGGGGGACGGGCCGAATGAAAAACTGTTTTTT. It codes for CASSLGDGPNEKLFF.

The chain carries TRBV28 and TRBJ2-3; 14 bases agree with TRBD2. Trimming took 5 bases from V and 0 from J; bases not matched to a gene: 7. Per the germline V gene, CDR1 is MDHEN and CDR2 is SYDVKM. The CDR3 is 18 residues long. In DNA, the CDR3 is TGTGCCAGCAGTCCCAGGACTAGCGGGAGGCCCAGCACAGATACGCAGTATTTT. It yields the protein CASSPRTSGRPSTDTQYF.

This sequence joins TRBV9 and TRBJ1-2; 11 nucleotides match TRBD1. Germline V gene data show CDR1 as SGDLS and CDR2 as YYNGEE. Trimming at V came to 5 bases and at J to 4 bases, leaving 7 bases not matched to a gene. There are 15 residues in the CDR3. CDR3 in DNA: TGTGCCAGCAGGGCTTGGGACAGGGGGTCCTATGGCTACACCTTC. Encoded protein: CASRAWDRGSYGYTF.

The chain uses TRBV6-1 and TRBJ1-3; unclear D gene. Trimming took off 5 bases at V and 0 bases at J, with 8 bases between the two ends. CDR1 and CDR2 (germline): MNHNS, SASEGT. This CDR3 contains 14 residues. CDR3 DNA: TGTGCCAGCAGTACTCTTTACTCTGGAAACACCATATATTTT. Its protein product is CASSTLYSGNTIYF.

The rearrangement joins TRBV23-1 to TRBJ1-6; TRBD1 might be the D (5 bases). TRBV23-1 belongs to the ORF category, with a function that is uncertain. V was shortened by 2 bases and J by 2 bases, with 19 bases between the two germline ends. The CDR3 runs to 19 residues. CDR3 DNA sequence: TGCGCCAGCAGTCAACGGGTCGACAGCCTAAATCCCTATAATTCACCCCTCCACTTT. The encoded protein is CASSQRVDSLNPYNSPLHF.

The V call is TRBV4-3, the J call TRBJ2-7; D remains ambiguous. V was pared by 4 bases and J by 0 bases, with 13 bases between. CDR1 is LGHNA and CDR2 is YSLEER in the germline V gene. The CDR3 consists of 15 residues. The CDR3 sequence: CASSPSWESSYEQYF. The CDR3 DNA follows: TGCGCCAGCAGCCCCTCATGGGAAAGCTCCTACGAGCAGTACTTC.

This chain uses TRBV7-2 with TRBJ2-5; D is perhaps TRBD2 (6 bases). The CDR3 length is 16 residues. Germline CDR1 reads SGHTA; CDR2 reads FQGNSA. Trimming cost V 0 bases and J 2 bases, with 13 bases left between them. As DNA, the CDR3 is TGTGCCAGCAGCTTAGCGCTTGGGACTCCACAAGAGACCCAGTACTTC. Encoded protein: CASSLALGTPQETQYF. The complete variable domain, with remaining parts taken from reference TRBV7-2 and TRBJ2-5, reads GAGVSQSPSNKVTEKGKDVELRCDPISGHTALYWYRQSLGQGLEFLIYFQGNSAPDKSGLPSDRFSAERTGGSVSTLTIQRTQQEDSAVYLCASSLALGTPQETQYFGPGTRLLVL.

The genes are TRBV9 and TRBJ2-2; no reliable D call. Per germline, CDR1 SGDLS and CDR2 YYNGEE. Trimming took off 0 bases at V and 7 bases at J, with 13 bases between the two ends. CDR3 size: 15 residues. CDR3 nucleotide sequence: TGTGCCAGCAGCGTAGGGCTAGTGGGGTACGGGGAGCTGTTTTTT. This gives the protein CASSVGLVGYGELFF.

The count of this clone is one. The rearrangement links TRBV15 to TRBJ2-3; 9 positions agree with TRBD1. The J segment lost 3 bases and the V segment lost 4 bases, leaving 8 bases of the junction unmatched. Germline values: CDR1 LNHNV, CDR2 YYDKDF (reference sequence). The CDR3 is 16 amino acids. CDR3: CATSITGTGLTDTQYF. The CDR3 DNA follows: TGTGCCACCAGCATAACCGGGACAGGGCTGACAGATACGCAGTATTTT.

This clone was picked up a small number of times. V usage is TRBV5-6 and J usage is TRBJ1-2; D is unclear. Per the germline V gene, CDR1 is SGHDT and CDR2 is YYEEEE. This CDR3 has 14 amino acids. Trimming pared 5 bases from V and 4 bases from J, leaving 15 bases between. This CDR3 reads CASRTSGFLYGYTF. CDR3 DNA sequence: TGTGCCAGCAGAACGTCGGGGTTTCTCTATGGCTACACCTTC.

The chain combines TRBV5-5 with TRBJ2-7; TRBD2 agrees at 9 bases. Germline trimming cut 0 bases from V and 3 bases from J; bases unmatched to any gene: 7. The CDR3 consists of 16 residues. Germline V gene sequence: CDR1 SGHKS, CDR2 YYEKEE (reference sequence). CDR3 amino acids: CASSLDPTSGSYEQYF. CDR3 DNA: TGTGCCAGCAGCTTGGATCCGACTAGCGGCAGCTACGAGCAGTACTTC.

The rearrangement links TRBV7-9 to TRBJ1-5; possibly TRBD1 for D (6 bases). In germline, CDR1 is SEHNR, CDR2 FQNEAQ (reference sequence). The CDR3 totals 15 residues. The ends were cut back, 4 bases at V and 6 bases at J, with 16 bases in the middle. The CDR3: CASSSHREPSQPQHF. The CDR3 DNA sequence: TGTGCCAGCAGCTCCCACAGGGAACCGAGTCAGCCCCAGCATTTT.